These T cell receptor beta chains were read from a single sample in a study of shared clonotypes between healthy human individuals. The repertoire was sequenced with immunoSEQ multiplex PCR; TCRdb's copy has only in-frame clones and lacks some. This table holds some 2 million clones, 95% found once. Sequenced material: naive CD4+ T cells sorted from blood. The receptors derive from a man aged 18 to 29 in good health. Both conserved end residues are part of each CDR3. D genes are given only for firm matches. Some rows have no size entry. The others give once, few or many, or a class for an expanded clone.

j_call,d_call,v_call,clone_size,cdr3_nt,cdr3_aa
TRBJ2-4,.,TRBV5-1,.,TGCGCCAGCAGCTTGATGGCGGGGCTCGGTGAAAACATTCAGTACTTC,CASSLMAGLGENIQYF
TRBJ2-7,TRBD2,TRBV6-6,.,TGTGCTGCGGGTAGCGGGCCCTACGAGCAGTACTTC,CAAGSGPYEQYF
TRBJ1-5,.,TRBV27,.,TGTGCCAGCAGTCCGCAGCGGGGACAAGGGCATCAGCCCCAGCATTTT,CASSPQRGQGHQPQHF
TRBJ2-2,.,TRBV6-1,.,TGTGCCAGCAGTGAACGAGCGGCGAACACCGGGGAGCTGTTTTTT,CASSERAANTGELFF
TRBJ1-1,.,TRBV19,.,TGTGCCAGTAGTATTATGGGCGAACGAGGCACTGAAGCTTTCTTT,CASSIMGERGTEAFF
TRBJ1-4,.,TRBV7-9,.,TGTGCCAGCAGCTTAGGACAGCGTTATGAAAAACTGTTTTTT,CASSLGQRYEKLFF
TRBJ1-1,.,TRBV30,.,TGTGCCTGGAGTGTATTTAGGAACACTGAAGCTTTCTTT,CAWSVFRNTEAFF
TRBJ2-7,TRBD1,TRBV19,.,TGTGCCAGTAGTATAACAGGGGTCTACGAGCAGTACTTC,CASSITGVYEQYF
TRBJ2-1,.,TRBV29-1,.,TGCAGCGTTGCGTCAGGGCCATACTCCTACAATGAGCAGTTCTTC,CSVASGPYSYNEQFF
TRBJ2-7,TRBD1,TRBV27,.,TGTGCCAGCAGTTTACGCGAAGGGGGCGTCCCCTACGAGCAGTACTTC,CASSLREGGVPYEQYF
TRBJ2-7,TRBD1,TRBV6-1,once,TGTGCCAGCAGCGAGGCCGGGACAGGGAACTACGAGCAGTACTTC,CASSEAGTGNYEQYF
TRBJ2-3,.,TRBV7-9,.,TGTGCCAGCAGCCCATTGGGAGATACGCAGTATTTT,CASSPLGDTQYF
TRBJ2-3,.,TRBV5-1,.,TGCGCCAGCAGCTTGGGACGGGCGGGAGATACGCAGTATTTT,CASSLGRAGDTQYF
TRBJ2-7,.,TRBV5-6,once,TGTGCCAGCAGCTTGACAGTTAACTCCTACGAGCAGTACTTC,CASSLTVNSYEQYF
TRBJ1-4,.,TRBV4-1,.,TGCGCCAGCAGCCGGACAGAGTTTAATGAAAAACTGTTTTTT,CASSRTEFNEKLFF
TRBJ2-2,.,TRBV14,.,TGTGCCAGCAGCCAAGAACCATCCGGGGAGCTGTTTTTT,CASSQEPSGELFF
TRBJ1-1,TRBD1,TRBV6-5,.,TGTGCCATACACAGGGGCACTGAAGCTTTCTTT,CAIHRGTEAFF
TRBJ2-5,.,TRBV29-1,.,TGCAGCGTTCGGCCCTTTCCTGGTACCCAGTACTTC,CSVRPFPGTQYF
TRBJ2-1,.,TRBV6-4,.,TGTGCCAGCAGTGATCAAAAATTAGGGTCCTTAATAAATGAGCAGTTCTTC,CASSDQKLGSLINEQFF
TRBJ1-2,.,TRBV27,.,TGTGCCAGCAGTTCCGGGATCCTCTATGGCTACACCTTC,CASSSGILYGYTF
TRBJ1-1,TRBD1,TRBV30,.,TGTGCCTGGAGTTCAACAGGGGGATTTACTGAAGCTTTCTTT,CAWSSTGGFTEAFF
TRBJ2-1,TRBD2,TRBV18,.,TGTGCCAGCTCGCTATCCCTAGCGGTCCTTTACAATGAGCAGTTCTTC,CASSLSLAVLYNEQFF
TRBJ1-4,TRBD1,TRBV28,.,TGTGCCAGCAGTGCAGGGGGGGCAACTAATGAAAAACTGTTTTTT,CASSAGGATNEKLFF
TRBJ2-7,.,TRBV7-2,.,TGTGCCAGCAGCCCAATGGGGAACGAGCAGTACTTC,CASSPMGNEQYF
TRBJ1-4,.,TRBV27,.,TGTGCCAGCAGTTTTGGTTTGAGCCCTGTTGAAAAACTGTTTTTT,CASSFGLSPVEKLFF
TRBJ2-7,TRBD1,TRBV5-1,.,TGCGCCAGCAGCAGGGGCGCGAGCAGGGGGATTTCGTACGAGCAGTACTTC,CASSRGASRGISYEQYF
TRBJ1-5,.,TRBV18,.,TGTGCCAGCTCGCCCGACAGTGCGAGGGATCAGCCCCAGCATTTT,CASSPDSARDQPQHF
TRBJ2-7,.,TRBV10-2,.,TGCGCCAGCAGTGAGTCGAGGTATATTTCCGGGCAGTACTTC,CASSESRYISGQYF
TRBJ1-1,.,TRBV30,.,TGTGCCTGGAGCGACTCCGGGATCTTGGCTTTCTTT,CAWSDSGILAFF
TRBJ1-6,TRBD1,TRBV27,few,TGTGCCAGCAGTTGGGATAAGACAGGGGGCTGGAATTCACCCCTCCACTTT,CASSWDKTGGWNSPLHF
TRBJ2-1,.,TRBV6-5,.,TGTGCCAGCAGGGCCGGGGCTAGTGACTACAATGAGCAGTTCTTC,CASRAGASDYNEQFF
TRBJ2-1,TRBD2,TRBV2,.,TGTGCCAGCAAAGGCGGGGGACACAATGAGCAGTTCTTC,CASKGGGHNEQFF
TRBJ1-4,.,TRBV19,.,TGTGCCAGTACCAATGCGGGGAGAAAGGAAAAACTGTTTTTT,CASTNAGRKEKLFF
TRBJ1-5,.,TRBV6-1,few,TGTGCCAGCAGCCCCTCGGCACTCAATCAGCCCCAGCATTTT,CASSPSALNQPQHF
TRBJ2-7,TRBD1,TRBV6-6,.,TGTGCCAGCACCCTCGACAGGGTCTACGAGCAGTACTTC,CASTLDRVYEQYF
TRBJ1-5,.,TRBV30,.,TGTGCCTGGAGTGAGGGGAAATATAGCAATCAGCCCCAGCATTTT,CAWSEGKYSNQPQHF
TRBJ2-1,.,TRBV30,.,TGTGCCTGGAGTGTAGGAACCTACAATGAGCAGTTCTTC,CAWSVGTYNEQFF
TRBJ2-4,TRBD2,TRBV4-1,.,TGCGCCAGCAGCCCAGGGACTAGCGGGAGAAGGATCGAGGGAGAAGCCAAAAACATTCAGTACTTC,CASSPGTSGRRIEGEAKNIQYF
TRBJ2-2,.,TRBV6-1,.,TGTGCCAGCAGTGAAAGGGAGAAGAGGAGCACCGGGGAGCTGTTTTTT,CASSEREKRSTGELFF
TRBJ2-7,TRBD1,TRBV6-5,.,TGTGCCAGCAGTTCCCCGGACAGGGGCTCCTACGAGCAGTACTTC,CASSSPDRGSYEQYF
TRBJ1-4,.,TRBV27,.,TGTGCCAGCAAACCCCGGGGGGACTCAACTAATGAAAAACTGTTTTTT,CASKPRGDSTNEKLFF
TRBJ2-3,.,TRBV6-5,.,TGTGCCAGCAGTTACGAAGAGATCCGGGACCATACGCAGTATTTT,CASSYEEIRDHTQYF
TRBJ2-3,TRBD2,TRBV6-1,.,TGTGCCAGCCTCATCAGCGGGGGGCTCACAGATACGCAGTATTTT,CASLISGGLTDTQYF
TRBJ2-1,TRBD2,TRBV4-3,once,TGCGCCAGCAGCCAAGAACTAGCGGGAGTCCCTAGGTTCTTC,CASSQELAGVPRFF
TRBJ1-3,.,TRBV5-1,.,TGCGCCAGCAGCTTGGTAGGTTTTGGAAACACCATATATTTT,CASSLVGFGNTIYF
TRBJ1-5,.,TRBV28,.,TGTGCCAGCAGTTTAATAGGGTCGAAGGATCAGCCCCAGCATTTT,CASSLIGSKDQPQHF
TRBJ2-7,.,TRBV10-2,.,TGCGCCAGCAGTGGGGGGGCTCGGTACGAGCAGTACTTC,CASSGGARYEQYF
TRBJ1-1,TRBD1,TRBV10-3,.,TGTGCCATCCTGCAGCCAACAGGGGGGAGCACTGAAGCTTTCTTT,CAILQPTGGSTEAFF
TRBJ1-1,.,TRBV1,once,TGCACCAGCAGCCAAGGGGTTCCGAACACTGAAGCTTTCTTT,CTSSQGVPNTEAFF
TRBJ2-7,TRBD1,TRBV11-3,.,TGTGCCAGCAGCCGCACCGACCCTGGGACAGGTTATTCCTACGAGCAGTACTTC,CASSRTDPGTGYSYEQYF
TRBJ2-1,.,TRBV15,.,TGTGCCACCAGCCCCCGCGGAACGCCCTCCTACAATGAGCAGTTCTTC,CATSPRGTPSYNEQFF
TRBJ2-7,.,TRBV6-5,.,TGTGCCAGCAGGTCAGAACTCGAGCGGTCCTTCGAGCAGTACTTC,CASRSELERSFEQYF
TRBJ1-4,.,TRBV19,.,TGTGCCAGTAGTATTAGGGAGGCGGGGGCAGGAAAACTGTTTTTT,CASSIREAGAGKLFF
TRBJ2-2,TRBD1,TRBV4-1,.,TGCGCCAGCAGCCAATCCAGGGCCCCGGGACAGCCCAACACCGGGGAGCTGTTTTTT,CASSQSRAPGQPNTGELFF
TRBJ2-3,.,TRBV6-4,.,TGTGCCAGCAGTGACTCAGGAGGAACAGATACGCAGTATTTT,CASSDSGGTDTQYF
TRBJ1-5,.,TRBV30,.,TGTGCCTGGAATGGGGGTAAGGGGTCCAATCAGCCCCAGCATTTT,CAWNGGKGSNQPQHF
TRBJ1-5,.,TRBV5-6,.,TGTGCCAGCAGCAGGACGGCGGAGGGGATATATAGCAATCAGCCCCAGCATTTT,CASSRTAEGIYSNQPQHF
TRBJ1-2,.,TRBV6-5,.,TGTGCCAGCAGTTACGGGCCTAACTATGGCTACACCTTC,CASSYGPNYGYTF